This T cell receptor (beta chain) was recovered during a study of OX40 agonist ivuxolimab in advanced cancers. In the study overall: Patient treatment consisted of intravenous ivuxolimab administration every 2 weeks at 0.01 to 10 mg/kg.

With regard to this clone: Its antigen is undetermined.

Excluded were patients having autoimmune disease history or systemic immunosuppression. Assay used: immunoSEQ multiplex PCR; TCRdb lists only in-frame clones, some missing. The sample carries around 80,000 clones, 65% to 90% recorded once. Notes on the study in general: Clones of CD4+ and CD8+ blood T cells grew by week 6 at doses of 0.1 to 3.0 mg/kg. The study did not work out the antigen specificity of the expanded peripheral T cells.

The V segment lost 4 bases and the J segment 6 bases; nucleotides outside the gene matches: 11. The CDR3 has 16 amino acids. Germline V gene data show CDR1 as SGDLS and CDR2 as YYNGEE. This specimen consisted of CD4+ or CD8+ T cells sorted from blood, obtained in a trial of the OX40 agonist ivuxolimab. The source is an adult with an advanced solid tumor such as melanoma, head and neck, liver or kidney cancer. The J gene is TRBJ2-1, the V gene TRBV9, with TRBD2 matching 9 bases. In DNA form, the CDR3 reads TGTGCCAGCAGCTCCACGAGCGGGGGGTTTGCCAATGAGCAGTTCTTC. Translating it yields CASSSTSGGFANEQFF.